This T cell receptor beta chain is from a study of blood T cell repertoires in COVID-19 (dated by TCRdb to 2018 to 2020). The study in broad terms: Samples covering the acute and convalescent phases of COVID-19 were provided by collaborators in the United States, Italy and Spain. The prospective study material was composed of cDNA or gDNA derived from T cells, B-cell-depleted T cells, or PBMCs. The dataset comprised deeply sampled blood TCRbeta repertoires from subjects exposed to, actively infected with, or recovered from COVID-19. The repertoires were released in a freely available public database meant as a resource for research on the immune response to SARS-CoV-2. Samples came from the ongoing ImmuneRACE study (first 160 participants) plus 1,254 subjects from 6 global collaborators. Nearly every sample came with metadata listing a de-identified subject ID, COVID-19 status, age in years and sex. Where available, HLA class I and class II types were obtained from metadata supplied by the sample provider rather than from assay-based typing.

TCRbeta CDR3 regions were amplified from genomic DNA using the immunoSEQ Assay, a bias-controlled multiplex PCR. In the original analysis: Nucleated cell counts per sample were estimated from amplification of reference gene primers within the assay. To quantify the absolute abundance of each unique TCRbeta CDR3 rearrangement, sequence reads were collapsed and filtered. For each sample, productive Simpson clonality was calculated as the square root of Simpson's diversity index over productive rearrangements. TCRdb re-hosts the immuneACCESS table, in-frame sequences only. Its copies lack some clones; in the studies checked, an unresolved V gene accounts for under half of them, and the cause for the rest is not known. D and trimming come from the DNA, and the V and J calls and clone size come from that table. Across this sample there are 250,000 to 350,000 clones, with approximately 86% seen only once. Approximately 2.2% of the sample belongs to the ten largest clones.

From the cysteine up to the phenylalanine, the CDR3 has a length of 13 residues. Only CDR3 DNA is held: 39 bases, read in frame from base 1. The germline ends are 11 bases apart after V is trimmed by 5 bases and J by 5 bases. According to the germline V gene, CDR1 reads SNHLY and CDR2 reads FYNNEI. Samples from volunteer blood donors who had recovered from COVID-19 were contributed by a second Seattle source. Whole blood was collected in K2EDTA tubes by collaborating institutions according to the institutions' own protocols. For TCRbeta analysis, collaborators shipped samples in one of three forms: frozen whole blood, isolated PBMCs, or DNA extracted from either of those sample types. General findings and caveats noted by the study authors: Clinical and demographic metadata were provided uncurated, with the amount varying by source and participant.

With respect to this clone: Its cognate antigen has yet to be identified. The sample holds no much larger clone one base away, and base qualities are not on file.

The sequence derives from a woman in her twenties or thirties who had recovered from COVID-19. The chain uses TRBV2 and TRBJ2-3, with TRBD2 tentatively as D gene (5 bases match). Sequencing was done on a sample of peripheral blood. CDR3 region: CASSPEAEDTQYF. The DNA reads as follows: TGTGCCAGCAGTCCTGAAGCGGAAGATACGCAGTATTTT.